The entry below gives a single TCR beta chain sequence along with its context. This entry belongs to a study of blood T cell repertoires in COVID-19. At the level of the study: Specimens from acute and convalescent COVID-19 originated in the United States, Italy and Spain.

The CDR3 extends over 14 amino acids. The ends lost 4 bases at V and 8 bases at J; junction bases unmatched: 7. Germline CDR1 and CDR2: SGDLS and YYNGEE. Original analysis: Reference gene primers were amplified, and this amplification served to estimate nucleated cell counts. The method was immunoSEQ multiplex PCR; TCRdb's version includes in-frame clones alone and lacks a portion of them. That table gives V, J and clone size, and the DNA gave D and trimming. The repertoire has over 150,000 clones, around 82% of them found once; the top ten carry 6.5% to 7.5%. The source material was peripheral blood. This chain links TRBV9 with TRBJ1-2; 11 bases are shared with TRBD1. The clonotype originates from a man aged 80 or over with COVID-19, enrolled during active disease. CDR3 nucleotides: TGTGCCAGCAGCTCAGGACAGGGGGCGAAAGGCTACACCTTC. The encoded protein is CASSSGQGAKGYTF.